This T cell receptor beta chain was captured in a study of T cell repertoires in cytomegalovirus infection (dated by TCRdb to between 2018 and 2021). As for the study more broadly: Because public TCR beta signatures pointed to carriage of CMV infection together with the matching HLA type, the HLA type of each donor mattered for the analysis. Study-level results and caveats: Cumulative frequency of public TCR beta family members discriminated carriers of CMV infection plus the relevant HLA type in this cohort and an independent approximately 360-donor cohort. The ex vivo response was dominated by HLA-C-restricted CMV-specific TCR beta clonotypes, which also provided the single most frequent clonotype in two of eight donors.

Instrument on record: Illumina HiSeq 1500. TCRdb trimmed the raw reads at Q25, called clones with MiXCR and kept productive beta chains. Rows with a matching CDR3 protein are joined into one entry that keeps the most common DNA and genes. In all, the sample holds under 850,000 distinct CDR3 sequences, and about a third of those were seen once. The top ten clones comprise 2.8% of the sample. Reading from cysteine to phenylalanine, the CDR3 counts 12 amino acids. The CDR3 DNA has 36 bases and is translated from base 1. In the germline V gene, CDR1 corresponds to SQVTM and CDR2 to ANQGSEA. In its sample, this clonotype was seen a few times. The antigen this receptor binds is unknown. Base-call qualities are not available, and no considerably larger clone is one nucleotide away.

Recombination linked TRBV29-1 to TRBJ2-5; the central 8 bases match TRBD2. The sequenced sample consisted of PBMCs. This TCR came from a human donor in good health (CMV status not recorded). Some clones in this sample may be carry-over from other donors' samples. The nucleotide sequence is TGCCCGGGGGGGGCAGAACAAGAGACCCAGTACTTC. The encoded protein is CPGGAEQETQYF.